These 4 T cell receptor beta chains originate from one sample sequenced in a study of blood T cell repertoires in COVID-19. Some clones are missing from TCRdb's copy, which holds only in-frame ones; the method was immunoSEQ multiplex PCR. Of 250,000 to 300,000 clones listed, nearly 90% are singletons. Sequenced: PBMCs or T cells enriched from blood (not recorded which). These receptors all stem from a woman in her sixties or seventies who had recovered from COVID-19.

A few counts support this clone. This chain joins TRBV20-1 and TRBJ2-7; a possible D gene is TRBD1 (5 bases). Trimming took 1 base from V and 6 from J, leaving 7 bases between them. The CDR3 runs 11 residues. CDR1 and CDR2 (germline): DFQATT, SNEGSKA (reference sequence). The CDR3 protein is CSARGGAEQYF. In DNA, the CDR3 is TGCAGTGCTAGAGGTGGGGCCGAGCAGTACTTC.

CDR3 nucleotide sequence: TGTGCCAGCAGCGCCAGCGGGGTAGAGCGAATCGTAAACTACGAGCAGTACTTC. As protein: CASSASGVERIVNYEQYF. The chain has TRBV7-2 and TRBJ2-7; 7 nucleotides match TRBD2. V lost 5 bases, J lost 3 bases, and 19 bases stayed unmatched. The CDR3 length is 18 residues. Germline CDR1 is SGHTA and CDR2 is FQGNSA. The whole variable domain, filled in from reference TRBV7-2 and TRBJ2-7, reads GAGVSQSPSNKVTEKGKDVELRCDPISGHTALYWYRQSLGQGLEFLIYFQGNSAPDKSGLPSDRFSAERTGGSVSTLTIQRTQQEDSAVYLCASSASGVERIVNYEQYFGPGTRLTVT.

This clone was observed a few times. The J gene is TRBJ2-1, the V gene TRBV6-5, with a tentative D call TRBD2 (5 bases). CDR1 and CDR2 from the germline V gene are MNHEY and SVGAGI. Trimming pared 2 bases from V and 1 base from J, leaving 12 bases between. The CDR3 spans 16 residues. As DNA, the CDR3 is TGTGCCAGCAGTTACCGCTCAGCGGTGTCCTACAATGAGCAGTTCTTC. Translation gives CASSYRSAVSYNEQFF.

Points on this clone: In the same sample, other DNA sequences code for this CDR3. The V and J genes are TRBV5-1 and TRBJ2-5, with 7 bases fitting TRBD1. The CDR3 is 14 residues long. CDR1 is SGHRS and CDR2 is YFSETQ in the germline V gene. Trimming removed 5 bases from V and 2 bases from J; junction bases left unmatched: 6. The CDR3 here is CASSLTGSQETQYF. The CDR3 DNA follows: TGCGCCAGCAGTCTGACAGGGAGTCAAGAGACCCAGTACTTC.